This entry lists 23 T cell receptor beta chains sequenced from one sample in a study of identifying expanded T cells in peripheral blood. Clones were read by immunoSEQ multiplex PCR, and TCRdb kept only the in-frame ones, dropping some. The data contain approximately 120,000 clones, 88% of them seen just once; the ten biggest clones take up around 8.3%. The material sequenced was blood. These receptors came from a person aged 18 to 69 in good health.

The count of this clone is one. This chain links TRBV13 with TRBJ2-7, with D hard to call. The V and J ends lost 5 bases and 1 base respectively, with 18 bases between them. The CDR3 length is 16 residues. In germline, CDR1 is PRHDT, CDR2 FYEKMQ (reference sequence). This chain's CDR3 is CASSPLNRRRSYEQYF. The CDR3 nucleotides are TGTGCCAGCAGCCCGTTAAACCGGCGCCGATCCTACGAGCAGTACTTC.

Remarks on this clone: The junction departs from germline at one end; a sequencing error may be responsible. J is TRBJ1-1 and V is TRBV4-2; a possible D gene is TRBD1 (5 bases). From germline, CDR1 is LGHNA and CDR2 YNFKEQ. The CDR3 loop spans 14 amino acids. The CDR3 DNA reads TGTGCCGGCAGCCAAGTTGGGACCAACACTGAAGCTTTCTTT. It codes for CAGSQVGTNTEAFF.

The J gene is TRBJ1-1, the V gene TRBV9; maybe TRBD1 (5 bases). CDR1 is SGDLS, CDR2 YYNGEE, per germline. V was clipped by 0 bases and J by 4 bases, with 13 bases between them. The CDR3 is 15 amino acids. The CDR3 reads CASSVGRWDSTEAFF. CDR3 DNA sequence: TGTGCCAGCAGCGTAGGTAGGTGGGACTCCACTGAAGCTTTCTTT.

This chain joins TRBV19 and TRBJ2-2; TRBD1 matches at 8 bases. The CDR3 runs 15 residues. With V trimmed by 6 bases and J by 2 bases, 5 bases remained unmatched. Germline-derived CDR1 and CDR2 are LNHDA and SQIVND (reference sequence). CDR3: CASSRQGPNTGELFF. For the CDR3, the DNA is TGTGCCAGTAGCCGACAGGGGCCCAACACCGGGGAGCTGTTTTTT.

The chain couples TRBV5-1 to TRBJ2-7, with D tentatively TRBD1 (6 bases). The CDR3 is made up of 14 amino acids. Germline V gives CDR1 SGHRS, CDR2 YFSETQ. V lost 0 bases, J lost 2 bases, and 9 bases lay in between. This CDR3 reads CASSLEQGPYEQYF. DNA for the CDR3: TGCGCCAGCAGCTTGGAACAGGGCCCCTACGAGCAGTACTTC. Together with reference TRBV5-1 and TRBJ2-7, the CDR3 gives the full variable domain: KAGVTQTPRYLIKTRGQQVTLSCSPISGHRSVSWYQQTPGQGLQFLFEYFSETQRNKGNFPGRFSGRQFSNSRSEMNVSTLELGDSALYLCASSLEQGPYEQYFGPGTRLTVT.

This clone appeared once. This chain uses TRBV7-3 with TRBJ2-3; 9 bases match TRBD1. Germline V gene lookup returns CDR1 SGHTA and CDR2 FQGTGA. After removal of 8 bases from V and 3 bases from J, the junction contained 3 bases not matched to a gene. The CDR3 runs 13 residues. The CDR3 nucleotides read TGTGCCAGCTCGGGGACAGGGACAGATACGCAGTATTTT. Its translation is CASSGTGTDTQYF.

The chain couples TRBV6-5 to TRBJ2-1; no reliable D call. The CDR3 is 13 residues long. The V end was cut by 6 bases, the J end by 0 bases, with 6 bases between. Looked up from germline, CDR1 is MNHEY and CDR2 is SVGAGI. The CDR3 region is CASRLSSYNEQFF. In nucleotides, the CDR3 is TGTGCCAGCAGGCTAAGCTCCTACAATGAGCAGTTCTTC.

This rearrangement joins TRBV28 to TRBJ2-1; 9 bases map to TRBD1. The CDR3 is 13 amino acids. The trim removed 8 bases at V and 8 bases at J, leaving 7 bases unmatched. Germline V lookup: CDR1 MDHEN, CDR2 SYDVKM. CDR3 nucleotides: TGTGCCAGCCGGGGACAGGGCGTCGATGAGCAGTTCTTC. This sequence encodes CASRGQGVDEQFF.

The CDR3: CASSQWADPTNEKLFF. In DNA, the CDR3 is TGCGCCAGCAGCCAATGGGCGGACCCAACTAATGAAAAACTGTTTTTT. The V call is TRBV4-1, the J call TRBJ1-4, with unresolved D. The V end lost 2 bases, the J end lost 0 bases, and 10 bases lay between the germline ends. CDR3 size: 16 residues. Germline lookup yields CDR1 MGHRA and CDR2 YSYEKL.

This chain uses TRBV6-5 with TRBJ2-7; 9 bases are shared with TRBD1. CDR3 length equals 15 residues. CDR1 and CDR2 (germline): MNHEY, SVGAGI. J gave up 3 bases and V 2 bases, and 5 bases lay outside the gene matches. CDR3: CASSYQTGQGYEQYF. CDR3 DNA sequence: TGTGCCAGCAGTTACCAAACGGGACAGGGCTACGAGCAGTACTTC.

The sample holds one count of this clone. J is TRBJ1-2 and V is TRBV6-5, with 12 bases matching TRBD1. This CDR3 comprises 14 residues. Germline values: CDR1 MNHEY, CDR2 SVGAGI. Losses at the gene ends were 8 bases for V and 3 bases for J; bases not matched to a gene: 4. This CDR3 reads CASAGQGADYGYTF. CDR3 bases: TGTGCCAGCGCGGGACAGGGGGCAGACTATGGCTACACCTTC.

This chain joins TRBV29-1 and TRBJ2-1; 10 positions agree with TRBD2. The germline CDR1 and CDR2 sequences are SQVTM and ANQGSEA. V lost 3 bases, J lost 10 bases, and 9 bases stayed unmatched. The CDR3 runs 14 residues. CDR3 residues: CSVEALAGVREQFF. Here the CDR3 DNA reads TGCAGCGTTGAGGCCCTAGCGGGAGTGAGGGAGCAGTTCTTC.

The chain is built from TRBV10-2 and TRBJ2-7, with D unclear. Germline V gene lookup returns CDR1 WSHSY and CDR2 SAAADI. With 0 bases removed from V and 5 bases from J, the gap between germline ends came to 11 bases. The CDR3 length is 14 residues. CDR3 amino acids: CASSESGPRDEQYF. The CDR3 DNA sequence: TGCGCCAGCAGTGAGTCGGGCCCTAGGGACGAGCAGTACTTC.

The gene calls are TRBV6-5 and TRBJ1-1; TRBD1 matches at 7 bases. Looked up from germline, CDR1 is MNHEY and CDR2 is SVGAGI. The CDR3 consists of 16 residues. Trimming at V came to 4 bases and at J to 1 base, leaving 9 bases not matched to a gene. This CDR3 is CASSSLEGAQNTEAFF. The CDR3 DNA sequence: TGTGCCAGCAGTTCCCTGGAGGGGGCTCAGAACACTGAAGCTTTCTTT.

The rearrangement links TRBV11-2 to TRBJ1-2; D is possibly TRBD1 (5 bases). Per germline, CDR1 SGHAT and CDR2 FQNNGV. V was shortened by 1 base and J by 4 bases, with 10 bases between the two germline ends. The CDR3 length is 14 residues. Here the CDR3 reads CASSLGDQGYGYTF. The CDR3 DNA follows: TGTGCCAGCAGCTTAGGGGACCAAGGCTATGGCTACACCTTC.

V gene TRBV29-1 combines with J gene TRBJ1-3; 7 bases agree with TRBD1. Germline assignment: CDR1 SQVTM and CDR2 ANQGSEA. V gave up 6 bases and J gave up 0 bases; unmatched junction bases: 8. The CDR3 has 15 amino acids. The CDR3 spells CSVGGQSSSGNTIYF. In nucleotides, the CDR3 is TGCAGCGTCGGGGGACAGTCGAGCTCTGGAAACACCATATATTTT.

The CDR3 loop reads CASSDYRGEGYGYTF. Written as DNA, the CDR3 is TGTGCCAGCAGTGACTACAGGGGGGAGGGCTATGGCTACACCTTC. The chain joins TRBV6-1 to TRBJ1-2, with 8 bases matching TRBD1. Trimming removed 3 bases from V and 4 bases from J; junction bases left unmatched: 7. This CDR3 contains 15 residues. Germline lookup yields CDR1 MNHNS and CDR2 SASEGT.

The rearrangement uses TRBV27 and TRBJ2-1; 9 nucleotides align to TRBD2. This CDR3 spans 17 amino acids. From germline, CDR1 is MNHEY and CDR2 SMNVEV (reference sequence). V gave up 6 bases and J gave up 2 bases; unmatched junction bases: 11. The CDR3 DNA reads TGTGCCAGCAGGGGCACTAGCGGGCCCTTTCCCTACAATGAGCAGTTCTTC. Residues: CASRGTSGPFPYNEQFF.

The V and J genes are TRBV28 and TRBJ2-7; tentatively, D is TRBD2 (7 bases). V was cut by 3 bases and J by 5 bases, with 14 bases left in between. Germline V gives CDR1 MDHEN, CDR2 SYDVKM. This CDR3 spans 14 amino acids. The CDR3 is CASSLGGTLNEQYF. In nucleotides, the CDR3 is TGTGCCAGCAGTTTGGGAGGGACACTCAACGAGCAGTACTTC.

This chain uses TRBV4-3 with TRBJ2-5; TRBD2 agrees at 8 bases. The length of the CDR3 is 14 residues. The J segment lost 5 bases and the V segment lost 3 bases, leaving 5 bases of the junction unmatched. CDR1 LGHNA and CDR2 YSLEER come from the germline V gene. CDR3 residues: CASSQFSGGETQYF. CDR3 coding DNA: TGCGCCAGCAGCCAGTTCAGCGGGGGTGAGACCCAGTACTTC.

This chain joins TRBV7-7 and TRBJ2-1, with 10 bases identical to TRBD2. Trimming removed 2 bases from V and 10 bases from J; junction bases left unmatched: 2. Per the germline V gene, CDR1 is SSHAT and CDR2 is FNYEAQ (reference sequence). CDR3 length equals 13 residues. The CDR3 DNA reads TGTGCCAGCAGCTTATTACTAGCGGGGGAGCAGTTCTTC. Its protein is CASSLLLAGEQFF.

In its sample, this clone was seen a few times. This chain connects TRBV6-6 to TRBJ1-2; TRBD1 matches 9 bases. After removal of 4 bases from V and 4 bases from J, the junction contained 7 bases not matched to a gene. The CDR3 covers 15 residues. In germline, CDR1 is MNHNY, CDR2 SVGAGI (reference sequence). Here the CDR3 DNA reads TGTGCCAGCAGTTTGTCGGGACAGGGCTTCTATGGCTACACCTTC. It codes for CASSLSGQGFYGYTF.

This chain links TRBV18 with TRBJ1-5; a possible D gene is TRBD1 (5 bases). There are 15 residues in the CDR3. V was cut by 5 bases and J by 6 bases, with 17 bases left in between. CDR1 and CDR2 (germline): KGHSH, LQKENI. CDR3 region: CASSWEWGSGQPQHF. CDR3 DNA sequence: TGTGCCAGCTCATGGGAGTGGGGCTCAGGTCAGCCCCAGCATTTT.